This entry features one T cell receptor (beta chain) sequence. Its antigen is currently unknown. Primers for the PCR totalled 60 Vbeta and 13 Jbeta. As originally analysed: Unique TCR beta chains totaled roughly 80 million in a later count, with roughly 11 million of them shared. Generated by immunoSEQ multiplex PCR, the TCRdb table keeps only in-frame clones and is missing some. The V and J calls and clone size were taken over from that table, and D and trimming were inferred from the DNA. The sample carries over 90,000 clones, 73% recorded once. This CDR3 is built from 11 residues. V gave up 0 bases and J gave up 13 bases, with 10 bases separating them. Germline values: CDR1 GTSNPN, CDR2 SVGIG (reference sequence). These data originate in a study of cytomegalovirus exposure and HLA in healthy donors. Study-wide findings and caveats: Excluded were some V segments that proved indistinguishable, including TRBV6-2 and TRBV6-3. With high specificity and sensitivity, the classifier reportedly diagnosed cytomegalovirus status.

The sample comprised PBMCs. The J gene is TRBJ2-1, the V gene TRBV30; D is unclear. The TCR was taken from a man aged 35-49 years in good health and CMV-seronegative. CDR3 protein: CAWSVIDIQFF. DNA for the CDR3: TGTGCCTGGAGTGTAATAGACATTCAGTTCTTC.